This TCR beta chain was retrieved from a study of OX40 agonist ivuxolimab in advanced cancers. Study in general: With ivuxolimab, an agonistic anti-OX40 (CD134) antibody, patients were treated. From about 20 to 79 years was the age range, with a mean of around 57 years, and approximately 80% were male.

The germline V gene encodes CDR1 KGHSH and CDR2 LQKENI. V was shortened by 3 bases and J by 3 bases, with 8 bases between the two germline ends. The CDR3 sequence is 13 residues long. Worth noting for this clone: Its antigen is as yet unknown. The sample has other DNA sequences that encode this CDR3 too.

Study results and caveats: Some of the lowest clonal expansion was seen in partial responders at 0.1-3.0 mg/kg.

Sequenced by immunoSEQ multiplex PCR; TCRdb stores in-frame clones only, minus some. Of 96,000 or so clones in the sample, about 80% were seen once. The sample consisted of CD4+ or CD8+ T cells sorted from blood, taken in a trial of the OX40 agonist ivuxolimab. This TCR was sampled from an adult with an advanced solid tumor such as melanoma, head and neck, liver or kidney cancer. The chain uses TRBV18 and TRBJ1-1; no definite D call. The CDR3 region has the DNA TGTGCCAGCTCACCCGACGGCTACACTGAAGCTTTCTTT. It is translated as CASSPDGYTEAFF. Looking up the rest from reference TRBV18 and TRBJ1-1 gives the full variable domain: NAGVMQNPRHLVRRRGQEARLRCSPMKGHSHVYWYRQLPEEGLKFMVYLQKENIIDESGMPKERFSAEFPKEGPSILRIQQVVRGDSAAYFCASSPDGYTEAFFGQGTRLTVV.